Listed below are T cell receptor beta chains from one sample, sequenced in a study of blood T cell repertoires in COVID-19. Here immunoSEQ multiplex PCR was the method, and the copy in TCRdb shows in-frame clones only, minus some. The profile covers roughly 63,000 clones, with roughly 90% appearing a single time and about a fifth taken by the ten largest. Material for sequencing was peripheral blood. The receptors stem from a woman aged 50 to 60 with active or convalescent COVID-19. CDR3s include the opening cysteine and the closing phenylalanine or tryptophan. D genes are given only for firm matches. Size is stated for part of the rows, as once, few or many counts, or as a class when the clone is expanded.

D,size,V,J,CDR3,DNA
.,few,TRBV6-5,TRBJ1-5,CASVQDINQPQHF,TGTGCCAGCGTACAGGACATCAATCAGCCCCAGCATTTT
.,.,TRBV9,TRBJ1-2,CASSVGQENYGYTF,TGTGCCAGCAGCGTAGGGCAGGAAAACTATGGCTACACCTTC
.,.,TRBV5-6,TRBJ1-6,CASSLGPGSYNSPLHF,TGTGCCAGCAGCTTGGGGCCGGGGTCCTATAATTCACCCCTCCACTTT
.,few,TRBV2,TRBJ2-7,CASSQLAAYEQYF,TGTGCCAGCAGTCAACTAGCAGCCTACGAGCAGTACTTC
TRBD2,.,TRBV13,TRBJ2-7,CASSGRLAGGDWAYEQYF,TGTGCCAGCAGCGGCAGACTAGCGGGAGGTGACTGGGCCTACGAGCAGTACTTC
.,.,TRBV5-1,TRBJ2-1,CASNRDRRDEQFF,TGCGCCAGCAATCGGGACCGGAGGGATGAGCAGTTCTTC
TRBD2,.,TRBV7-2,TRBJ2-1,CASSPVGTSGNYEQFF,TGTGCCAGCAGCCCAGTGGGGACTAGCGGGAACTATGAGCAGTTCTTC
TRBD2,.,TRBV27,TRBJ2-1,CASRVLAGAYNEQFF,TGTGCCAGCCGAGTATTAGCGGGGGCGTACAATGAGCAGTTCTTC
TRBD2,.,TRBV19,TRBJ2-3,CASRWSSGSVTDTQYF,TGTGCCAGTAGATGGTCTAGCGGGAGTGTGACAGATACGCAGTATTTT
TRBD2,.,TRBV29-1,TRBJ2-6,CSTKGLRTSGFGANVLTF,TGCAGCACCAAGGGGTTGAGGACTAGCGGGTTTGGGGCCAACGTCCTGACTTTC
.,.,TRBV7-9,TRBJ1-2,CASSLTEAYGYTF,TGTGCCAGCAGCTTAACAGAAGCATATGGCTACACCTTC
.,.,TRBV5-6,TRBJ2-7,CASSGLARELKTYEQYF,TGTGCCAGCAGCGGCCTAGCCCGGGAGCTTAAAACCTACGAGCAGTACTTC
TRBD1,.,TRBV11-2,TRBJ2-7,CASSPGLTGDLYEQYF,TGTGCCAGCAGCCCTGGCCTTACAGGGGACCTCTACGAGCAGTACTTC
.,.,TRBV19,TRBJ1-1,CASSSPWREGTEAFF,TGTGCCAGTAGTAGTCCTTGGAGGGAGGGGACTGAAGCTTTCTTT
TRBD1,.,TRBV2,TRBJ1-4,CASEPDLGQIFATNEKLFF,TGTGCCAGCGAGCCTGACTTGGGACAGATATTTGCAACTAATGAAAAACTGTTTTTT
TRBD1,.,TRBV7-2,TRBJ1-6,CASSTGTGSGSYNSPLHF,TGTGCCAGCAGCACCGGGACAGGGTCGGGATCCTATAATTCACCCCTCCACTTT
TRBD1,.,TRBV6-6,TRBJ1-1,CASSYPDRGNTEAFF,TGTGCCAGCAGTTACCCCGACAGGGGGAACACTGAAGCTTTCTTT
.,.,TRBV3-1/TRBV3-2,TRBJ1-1,CASSQGRGWNTEAFF,TGTGCCAGCAGCCAAGGGAGAGGGTGGAACACTGAAGCTTTCTTT
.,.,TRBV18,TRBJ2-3,CASSPMGRLTDTQYF,TGTGCCAGCTCACCAATGGGGCGACTGACAGATACGCAGTATTTT
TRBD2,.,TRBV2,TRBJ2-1,CASSEVSGGAGPYNEQFF,TGTGCCAGCAGTGAAGTATCGGGGGGAGCGGGACCCTACAATGAGCAGTTCTTC
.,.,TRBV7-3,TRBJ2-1,CASSLGEADEQFF,TGTGCCAGCAGCTTAGGGGAGGCCGATGAGCAGTTCTTC
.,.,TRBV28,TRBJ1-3,CASSLLGEGNTIYF,TGTGCCAGCAGTTTACTCGGAGAGGGCAACACCATATATTTT
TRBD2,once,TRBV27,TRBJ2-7,CASSLLAAGDEQYF,TGTGCCAGCAGTTTATTAGCCGCGGGAGATGAGCAGTACTTC
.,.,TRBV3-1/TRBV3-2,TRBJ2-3,CASSQDEVGRGSDTQYF,TGTGCCAGCAGCCAAGATGAAGTGGGTAGAGGGTCAGATACGCAGTATTTT
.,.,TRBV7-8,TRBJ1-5,CASSYRQEIQPQHF,TGTGCCAGCAGCTATCGACAGGAGATCCAGCCCCAGCATTTT
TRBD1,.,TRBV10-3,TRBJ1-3,CAIRGTDGNTIYF,TGTGCCATCAGGGGGACAGATGGAAACACCATATATTTT
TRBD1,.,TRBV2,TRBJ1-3,CASSPTGDRNTIYF,TGTGCCAGCAGTCCAACAGGGGATAGAAACACCATATATTTT
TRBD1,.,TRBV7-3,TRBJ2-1,CASSFDRANEQFF,TGTGCCAGCAGCTTCGACAGGGCCAATGAGCAGTTCTTC
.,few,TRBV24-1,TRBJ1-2,CATSDWAGDGYTF,TGTGCCACCAGTGATTGGGCAGGGGATGGCTACACCTTC
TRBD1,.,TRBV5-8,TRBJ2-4,CASSRPTQGANIQYF,TGTGCCAGCAGCCGCCCCACCCAGGGGGCAAACATTCAGTACTTC
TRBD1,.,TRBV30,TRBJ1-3,CAWGDPTGYGNTIYF,TGTGCCTGGGGGGACCCGACAGGGTACGGAAACACCATATATTTT
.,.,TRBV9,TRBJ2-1,CASSVGAAGSPDEQFF,TGTGCCAGCAGCGTAGGGGCGGCGGGAAGCCCCGATGAGCAGTTCTTC
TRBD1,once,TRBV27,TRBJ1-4,CASSSSWDRVGKLFF,TGTGCCAGCAGTTCGAGCTGGGACAGGGTAGGAAAACTGTTTTTT
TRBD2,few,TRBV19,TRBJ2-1,CASWTSGNQGQFF,TGTGCCAGTTGGACTAGCGGGAATCAGGGGCAGTTCTTC
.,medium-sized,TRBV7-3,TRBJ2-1,CASSWTALAYNEQFF,TGTGCCAGCAGCTGGACTGCCTTAGCCTACAATGAGCAGTTCTTC
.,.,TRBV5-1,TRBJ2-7,CASGFTSGSYEQYF,TGCGCCAGCGGTTTTACAAGTGGTTCCTACGAGCAGTACTTC
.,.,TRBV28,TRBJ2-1,CASSPSAGARYNEQFF,TGTGCCAGCAGCCCATCCGCGGGGGCCCGCTACAATGAGCAGTTCTTC
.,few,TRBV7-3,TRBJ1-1,CASSLGQGNTEAFF,TGTGCCAGCAGCTTGGGGCAAGGGAACACTGAAGCTTTCTTT
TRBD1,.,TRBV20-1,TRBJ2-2,CSASPQGETTGELFF,TGCAGTGCTAGTCCCCAGGGGGAGACCACCGGGGAGCTGTTTTTT
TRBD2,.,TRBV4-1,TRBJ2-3,CASSQGSDFSGRADTQYF,TGCGCCAGCAGCCAGGGTTCCGATTTTAGCGGGAGGGCAGATACGCAGTATTTT
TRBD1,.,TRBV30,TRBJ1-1,CAWSAQGRGTEAFF,TGTGCCTGGAGTGCACAGGGGCGCGGCACTGAAGCTTTCTTT
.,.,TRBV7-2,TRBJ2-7,CASSEAEREQYF,TGTGCCAGCAGCGAAGCGGAGCGCGAGCAGTACTTC
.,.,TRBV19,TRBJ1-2,CASSISSSVYGYTF,TGTGCCAGTAGTATTTCTTCCAGCGTCTATGGCTACACCTTC
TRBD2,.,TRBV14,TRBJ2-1,CASSPSSGRANNEQFF,TGTGCCAGCAGTCCATCTAGCGGGAGGGCCAACAATGAGCAGTTCTTC
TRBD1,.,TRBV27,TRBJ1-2,CASSSGTGSRGYTF,TGTGCCAGCAGCTCCGGGACAGGGAGTCGTGGCTACACCTTC
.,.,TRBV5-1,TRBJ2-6,CASMSSGANVLTF,TGCGCCAGCATGAGCTCTGGGGCCAACGTCCTGACTTTC
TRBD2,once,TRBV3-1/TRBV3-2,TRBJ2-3,CASSRTPGLAGSDTQYF,TGTGCCAGCAGCCGTACCCCGGGACTAGCGGGATCAGATACGCAGTATTTT
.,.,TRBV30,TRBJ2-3,CAWSVYGIDTDTQYF,TGTGCCTGGAGTGTATACGGGATTGACACAGATACGCAGTATTTT
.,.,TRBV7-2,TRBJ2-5,CASSSWTVGTETQYF,TGTGCCAGCAGCTCCTGGACTGTTGGTACGGAGACCCAGTACTTC
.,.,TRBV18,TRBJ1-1,CASSPPGGSEAFF,TGTGCCAGCTCACCACCGGGGGGGAGTGAAGCTTTCTTT
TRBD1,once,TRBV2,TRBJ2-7,CASKGTGGSYEQYF,TGTGCCAGCAAGGGGACAGGGGGTTCCTACGAGCAGTACTTC
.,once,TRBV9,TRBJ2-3,CASSFTGSDTQYF,TGTGCCAGCAGCTTTACGGGATCAGATACGCAGTATTTT
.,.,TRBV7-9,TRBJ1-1,CASSFRSDWNTEAFF,TGTGCCAGCAGCTTTCGCTCAGACTGGAACACTGAAGCTTTCTTT